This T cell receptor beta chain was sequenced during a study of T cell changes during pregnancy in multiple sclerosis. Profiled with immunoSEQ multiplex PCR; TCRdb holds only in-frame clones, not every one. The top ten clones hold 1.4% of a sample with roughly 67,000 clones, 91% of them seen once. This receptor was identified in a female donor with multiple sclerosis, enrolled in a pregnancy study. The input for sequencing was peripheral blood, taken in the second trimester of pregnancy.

The CDR3 reads CASSLGSLAGGRAKNIQYF. The CDR3 region has the DNA TGTGCCAGCAGCTTAGGTTCTCTAGCGGGAGGGCGGGCCAAAAACATTCAGTACTTC. The V gene is TRBV7-2, the J gene TRBJ2-4, with 12 bases aligning to TRBD2. Unmatched junction bases numbered 8, after V lost 1 base and J lost 1 base. This CDR3 spans 19 amino acids. Germline CDR1 reads SGHTA; CDR2 reads FQGNSA.